One T cell receptor (beta chain) is described in this entry. No antigen is known for it. In patients chosen for sequencing, flow cytometry had shown CD8+CD57+ cell expansion. Patients were treatment-naive when blood was sampled. Investigators profiled TCR beta VDJ and CDR3 from genomic DNA template. MiXCR, applied by TCRdb to the reads, yields one record per CDR3 protein. Seen here are 150,000 to 180,000 distinct CDR3 sequences, roughly half observed once, and the top ten hold 9.5% to 15%. The sample belongs to a study of CD8+CD57+ T cells in acquired aplastic anemia. Regarding the study as a whole: Patients and controls had CD8+ Simpson's diversity values that were not significantly distinct.

The sequenced sample consisted of sorted CD4+, CD8+, or CD8+CD57+ T cells (not recorded which) from PBMCs. This TCR was recovered from a human donor with aplastic anemia.

CDR3 nucleotides: TGTGCCAGCAGCGACCACTACGAGCAGTACTTC. This sequence encodes CASSDHYEQYF. The J gene is TRBJ2-7, the V gene TRBV5-4, with D hard to call. Germline V gene data show CDR1 as SGHNT and CDR2 as YYREEE (reference sequence). The CDR3 totals 11 residues. The V and J ends lost 4 bases and 3 bases respectively, with 5 bases between them.